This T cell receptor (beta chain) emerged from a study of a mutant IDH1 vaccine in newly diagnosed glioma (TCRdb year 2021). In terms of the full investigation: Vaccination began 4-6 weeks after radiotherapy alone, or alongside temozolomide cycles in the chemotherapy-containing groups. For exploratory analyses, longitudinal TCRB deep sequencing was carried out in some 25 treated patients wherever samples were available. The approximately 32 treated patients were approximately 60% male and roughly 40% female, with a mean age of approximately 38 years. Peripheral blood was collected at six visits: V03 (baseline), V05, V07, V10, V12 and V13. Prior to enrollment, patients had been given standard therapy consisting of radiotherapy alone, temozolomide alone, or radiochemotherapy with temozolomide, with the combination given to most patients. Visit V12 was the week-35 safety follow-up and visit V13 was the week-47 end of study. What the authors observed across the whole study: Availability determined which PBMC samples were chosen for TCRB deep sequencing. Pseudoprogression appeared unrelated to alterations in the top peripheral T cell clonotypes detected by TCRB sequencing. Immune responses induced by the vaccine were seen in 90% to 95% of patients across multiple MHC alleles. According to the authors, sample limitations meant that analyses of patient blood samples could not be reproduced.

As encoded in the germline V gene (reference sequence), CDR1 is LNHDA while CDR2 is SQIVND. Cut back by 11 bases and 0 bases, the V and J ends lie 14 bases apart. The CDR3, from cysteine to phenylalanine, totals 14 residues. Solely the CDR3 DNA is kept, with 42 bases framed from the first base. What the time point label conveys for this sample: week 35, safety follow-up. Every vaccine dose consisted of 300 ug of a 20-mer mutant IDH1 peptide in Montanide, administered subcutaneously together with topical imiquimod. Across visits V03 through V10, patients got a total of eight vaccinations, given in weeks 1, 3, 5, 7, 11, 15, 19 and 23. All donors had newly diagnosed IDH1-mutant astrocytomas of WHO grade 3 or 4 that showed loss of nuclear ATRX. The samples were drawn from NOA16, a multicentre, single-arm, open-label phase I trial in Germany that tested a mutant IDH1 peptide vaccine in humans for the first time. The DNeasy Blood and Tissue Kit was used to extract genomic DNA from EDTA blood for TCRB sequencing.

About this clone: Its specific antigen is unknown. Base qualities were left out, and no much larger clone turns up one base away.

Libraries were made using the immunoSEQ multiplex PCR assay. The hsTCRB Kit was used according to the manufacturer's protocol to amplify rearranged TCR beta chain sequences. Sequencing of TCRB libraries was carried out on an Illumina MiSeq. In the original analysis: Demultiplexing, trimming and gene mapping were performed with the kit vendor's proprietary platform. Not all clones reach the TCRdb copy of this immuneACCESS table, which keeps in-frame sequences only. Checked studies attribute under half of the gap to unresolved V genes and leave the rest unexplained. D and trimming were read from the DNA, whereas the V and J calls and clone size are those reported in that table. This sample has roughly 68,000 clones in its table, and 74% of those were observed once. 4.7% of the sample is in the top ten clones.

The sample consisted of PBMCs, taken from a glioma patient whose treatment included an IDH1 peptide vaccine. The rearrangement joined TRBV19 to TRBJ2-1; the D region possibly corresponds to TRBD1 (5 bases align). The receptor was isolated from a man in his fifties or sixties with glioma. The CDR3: CAGQGYSSYNEQFF. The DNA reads TGTGCCGGTCAGGGTTATAGCTCCTACAATGAGCAGTTCTTC.